This T cell receptor (beta chain) was profiled in a study of lymphopenia after photon versus proton radiotherapy. Findings and limits, study-wide: Authors raise, but do not show, better survival with proton therapy. Post-nadir diversity loss with photons came from oligoclonal expansion, particularly CD8+ Temra cells. Proton therapy kept repertoires fairly stable, unlike photons, which gained effector/memory cells.

Comments on this clone: What it recognizes is unknown.

The protocol was immunoSEQ multiplex PCR, while the TCRdb copy is restricted to in-frame clones and leaves out a portion. The repertoire has 15,000 to 20,000 clones, approximately 91% of them found once; the top ten carry 10%. The CDR3 spans 18 residues. The V and J ends lost 2 bases and 3 bases, in that order; junction bases with no gene match: 11. Germline CDR1 reads SGDLS; CDR2 reads YYNGEE. The sample consisted of peripheral blood, taken from a patient treated with proton-based radiotherapy. This chain joins TRBV9 and TRBJ1-4; 9 bases fit TRBD1. The receptor's source is an older man with pancreatic cancer. CDR3 protein: CASSVLGQGPLSNEKLFF. The CDR3 coding sequence is TGTGCCAGCAGCGTTTTAGGACAGGGGCCTCTGTCTAATGAAAAACTGTTTTTT.